The clone carrying this T cell receptor (beta chain) has ten or more counts. Library construction for TCR beta used iRepertoire HTBI primers and Arm-PCR of CDR3 regions. Via MiXCR, TCRdb re-called the multiplex PCR reads, giving one row per CDR3 protein. The table includes a few hundred thousand distinct CDR3 sequences, roughly 12% detected once. Time point meaning: newly diagnosed GD, antithyroid drugs for less than 3 months. TCR sequences were obtained from RNA taken from PBMCs. The germline gives CDR1 SQVTM, CDR2 ANQGSEA. V lost 2 bases and J lost 5, with 15 bases in between. The CDR3 spans 14 residues. This record comes from a study of regulatory T cells in long-lasting Graves disease. The same sample was also used in a study of T cells in Graves' hyperthyroidism and ophthalmopathy.

The sequence derives from a woman under 30 with Graves disease. Sequenced material: peripheral blood mononuclear cells (PBMCs), taken at new diagnosis, from a patient treated with antithyroid drugs. The chain is built from TRBV29-1 and TRBJ2-5; D may be TRBD2 (5 bases). The CDR3 nucleotides read TGCAGCGTTGAAAGCGGACCGAGGAGCGAGACCCAGTACTTC. It yields the protein CSVESGPRSETQYF.